One and the same sample provided the 23 T cell receptor beta chains below, sequenced in a study of blood T cell repertoires in COVID-19. Produced via immunoSEQ multiplex PCR; TCRdb's table is partial and in-frame only. The sample holds about 62,000 clones; more than 80% are singletons and the top ten take 1.3%. Sequenced material: peripheral blood. The receptors originated from an elderly woman with acute or convalescent COVID-19.

This chain uses TRBV7-3 with TRBJ2-6; D possibly corresponds to TRBD1 (5 bases). The V gene's germline CDR1 is SGHTA and CDR2 FQGTGA. The V end was cut by 4 bases, the J end by 2 bases, with 6 bases between. The CDR3 covers 14 residues. The CDR3 DNA sequence: TGTGCCAGCAGCTCGACAGCTGGGGCCAACGTCCTGACTTTC. Amino acid sequence: CASSSTAGANVLTF.

V is TRBV2 and J is TRBJ2-1, with TRBD2 matching 16 bases. This CDR3 region has 15 residues. Germline loops: CDR1 SNHLY, CDR2 FYNNEI. The J segment lost 9 bases and the V segment lost 6 bases, leaving 5 bases of the junction unmatched. CDR3 loop: CASRQGLAGGGEQFF. In DNA, the CDR3 is TGTGCCAGCAGGCAGGGACTAGCGGGAGGGGGTGAGCAGTTCTTC.

The genes are TRBV7-9 and TRBJ2-5, with 10 positions matching TRBD2. CDR1 and CDR2 (germline): SEHNR, FQNEAQ (reference sequence). The CDR3 loop spans 16 amino acids. Unmatched junction bases numbered 6, after V lost 5 bases and J lost 0 bases. The CDR3 protein is CASSPGLAAYQETQYF. The CDR3, as DNA: TGTGCCAGCAGCCCAGGACTAGCGGCCTACCAAGAGACCCAGTACTTC.

This clone was seen once. The V call is TRBV6-1, the J call TRBJ2-2; D uncertain. Germline CDR1 reads MNHNS; CDR2 reads SASEGT. The CDR3 length is 17 residues. The ends were cut back, 1 base at V and 4 bases at J, with 16 bases in the middle. The CDR3 loop reads CASSEGSPRYSTGELFF. The CDR3 DNA reads as TGTGCCAGCAGTGAAGGGTCCCCCCGTTATAGCACCGGGGAGCTGTTTTTT.

CDR3 coding DNA: TGTGCCAGCAGCCGCCAGGACAGAAACACTGAAGCTTTCTTT. As protein: CASSRQDRNTEAFF. The chain has TRBV3-1 (or the pseudogene TRBV3-2) and TRBJ1-1; TRBD1 might be the D (6 bases). The germline V gene encodes CDR1 LGHDT and CDR2 YNNKEL (reference sequence). The CDR3 runs to 14 residues. V was trimmed by 4 bases and J by 2 bases, leaving 11 bases between them.

This clone was found a few times. The chain recombines TRBV27 with TRBJ1-3, with a possible D match to TRBD1 (5 bases). The CDR3 runs to 14 residues. Trimming pared 8 bases from V and 2 bases from J, leaving 13 bases between. CDR1 MNHEY and CDR2 SMNVEV come from the germline V gene (reference sequence). CDR3 in amino acids: CASRQGSAGNTIYF. CDR3 nucleotide sequence: TGTGCCAGCCGTCAGGGTAGTGCTGGAAACACCATATATTTT.

The V and J genes are TRBV23-1 and TRBJ1-5; tentative D call: TRBD1 (5 bases). TRBV23-1 is known as an ORF, though its function is uncertain. This CDR3 has 19 residues. The ends were cut back, 0 bases at V and 5 bases at J, with 23 bases in the middle. CDR3 coding DNA: TGCGCCAGCAGTCAATCGTTTGTAGGACATCACCTCGGAGATCAGCCCCAGCATTTT. As protein: CASSQSFVGHHLGDQPQHF.

The rearrangement joins TRBV9 to TRBJ1-1; 8 nucleotides agree with TRBD1. CDR3 size: 17 residues. Germline V gene sequence: CDR1 SGDLS, CDR2 YYNGEE. V lost 4 bases to trimming and J lost 1 base; unmatched junction nucleotides: 12. CDR3 sequence reads: CASSSHRDRRSNTEAFF. Written as DNA, the CDR3 is TGTGCCAGCAGCTCCCACCGGGACAGGCGCTCGAACACTGAAGCTTTCTTT.

The chain employs TRBV29-1 and TRBJ1-1; unclear D gene. This CDR3 is built from 12 residues. Germline V CDR1 and CDR2: SQVTM, ANQGSEA. V gave up 8 bases and J gave up 0 bases, with 10 bases separating them. The CDR3 DNA reads as TGCAGCCCTCATAGATTGAACACTGAAGCTTTCTTT. Protein product: CSPHRLNTEAFF.

The genes are TRBV5-1 and TRBJ1-2; 9 bases are a match to TRBD1. The germline CDR1 and CDR2 sequences are SGHRS and YFSETQ. CDR3 length: 17 residues. The junction had 14 bases not matched to a gene; V was cut back by 0 bases and J by 8 bases. The CDR3 spells CASSLDADRGSVNGYTF. Here the CDR3 DNA reads TGCGCCAGCAGCTTGGACGCAGACAGGGGGTCGGTTAACGGCTACACCTTC.

The rearrangement links TRBV25-1 to TRBJ2-2, with 9 bases matching TRBD2. Looked up from germline, CDR1 is MGHDK and CDR2 is SYGVNS. J was trimmed by 0 bases and V by 1 base; bases with no gene match: 0. CDR3 length equals 16 residues. CDR3 coding DNA: TGTGCCAGCAGTGAATTAGCGGGAGCGAACACCGGGGAGCTGTTTTTT. Protein sequence: CASSELAGANTGELFF.

V gene TRBV7-9 combines with J gene TRBJ1-3, with D possibly being TRBD1 (6 bases). V lost 1 base and J lost 2, with 18 bases in between. The CDR3 covers 18 residues. Germline CDR1 is SEHNR and CDR2 is FQNEAQ (reference sequence). Here the CDR3 DNA reads TGTGCCAGCAGCTTAGAAGGGGGGGTCAGACAACCTGGAAACACCATATATTTT. Amino acids: CASSLEGGVRQPGNTIYF.

The gene calls are TRBV19 and TRBJ1-5; maybe TRBD1 (6 bases). The CDR3 runs 16 residues. CDR1 is LNHDA and CDR2 is SQIVND in the germline V gene (reference sequence). V shed 6 bases and J shed 3 bases, with 18 bases lying between them. The CDR3 DNA reads as TGTGCCAGTAGCCCACCCTCCGCAGGGGACAATCAGCCCCAGCATTTT. This translates into CASSPPSAGDNQPQHF.

The V call is TRBV6-5, the J call TRBJ1-6, with no clear D. V gave up 7 bases and J gave up 7 bases, with 11 bases separating them. This CDR3 has 13 residues. Germline assignment: CDR1 MNHEY and CDR2 SVGAGI. CDR3 DNA: TGTGCCAGCAAGCGGACGGAGAATTCACCCCTCCACTTT. The encoded protein is CASKRTENSPLHF.

Here the CDR3 reads CASSQGTASNQPQHF. The CDR3, as DNA: TGTGCCAGCAGCCAAGGGACAGCCAGCAATCAGCCCCAGCATTTT. The rearrangement links TRBV14 to TRBJ1-5; tentatively, D is TRBD1 (6 bases). V lost 1 base to trimming and J lost 1 base, with 8 bases between them. Per germline, CDR1 SGHDN and CDR2 FVKESK. The CDR3 is 15 residues long.

This clone has just a few counts. The chain uses TRBV2 and TRBJ1-2; 10 bases agree with TRBD1. The CDR3 length is 15 residues. Germline CDR1 and CDR2: SNHLY and FYNNEI. V lost 6 bases to trimming and J lost 8 bases; unmatched junction nucleotides: 12. The CDR3 reads CASSLSRDRGEGYTF. The CDR3 DNA is TGTGCCAGCAGCCTATCTCGGGACAGGGGAGAGGGCTACACCTTC.

The chain carries TRBV15 and TRBJ1-2, with D possibly matching TRBD1 (5 bases). Trimming removed 2 bases at V and 4 bases at J, with 14 bases between. Germline assignment: CDR1 LNHNV and CDR2 YYDKDF (reference sequence). The CDR3 has 15 amino acids. The CDR3 reads CATSRSTDSGYGYTF. The CDR3 region has the DNA TGTGCCACCAGCAGATCGACAGATTCGGGCTATGGCTACACCTTC.

This clone was found a few times. The gene calls are TRBV4-1 and TRBJ1-5, with TRBD1 matching 10 bases. With 3 bases clipped from V and 6 bases from J, the junction kept 8 bases outside the gene matches. CDR3 length equals 16 residues. The germline CDR1 and CDR2 sequences are MGHRA and YSYEKL. CDR3 protein: CASSQGTGAVGQPQHF. The CDR3 bases are TGCGCCAGCAGCCAGGGGACAGGGGCTGTGGGTCAGCCCCAGCATTTT.

The chain combines TRBV5-1 with TRBJ2-3, with 10 bases identical to TRBD2. Trimming at V came to 0 bases and at J to 4 bases, leaving 5 bases not matched to a gene. Looked up from germline, CDR1 is SGHRS and CDR2 is YFSETQ. This CDR3 comprises 16 residues. The CDR3 sequence is CASSLGGAGGSDTQYF. The CDR3 coding sequence is TGCGCCAGCAGCTTGGGGGGAGCGGGAGGGTCAGATACGCAGTATTTT.

The chain recombines TRBV12-3 or TRBV12-4 with TRBJ2-7; D not certain. Trimming left V 1 base short and J 7 bases short, with 8 bases between. The CDR3 totals 12 residues. The CDR3 reads CASSLELREQYF. CDR3 nucleotide sequence: TGTGCCAGCAGTTTAGAGCTCCGGGAGCAGTACTTC.

The chain uses TRBV5-4 and TRBJ1-1, with 7 positions matching TRBD1. Germline V gene data show CDR1 as SGHNT and CDR2 as YYREEE (reference sequence). CDR3 size: 13 residues. J was trimmed by 8 bases and V by 3 bases; bases with no gene match: 7. The CDR3 bases are TGTGCCAGCAGCTCGATACAGGGGTCCGAAGCTTTCTTT. This encodes CASSSIQGSEAFF.

V usage is TRBV5-1 and J usage is TRBJ2-5, with TRBD2 matching over 10 bases. J lost 5 bases, V lost 5 bases, and 12 bases had no gene match. The germline V gene encodes CDR1 SGHRS and CDR2 YFSETQ. The CDR3 length is 16 residues. CDR3 sequence (DNA): TGCGCCAGCAGAGACTCCTTAGGAGCGGGAGGGGAGACCCAGTACTTC. As protein: CASRDSLGAGGETQYF.

This clone was detected only once. This chain connects TRBV28 to TRBJ1-1, with D perhaps TRBD1 (6 bases). The germline gives CDR1 MDHEN, CDR2 SYDVKM. The CDR3 runs 15 residues. With 5 bases removed from V and 1 base from J, the gap between germline ends came to 14 bases. The CDR3 DNA reads as TGTGCCAGCAGTACCACGACAGGAGGGAACACTGAAGCTTTCTTT. Translating gives CASSTTTGGNTEAFF.